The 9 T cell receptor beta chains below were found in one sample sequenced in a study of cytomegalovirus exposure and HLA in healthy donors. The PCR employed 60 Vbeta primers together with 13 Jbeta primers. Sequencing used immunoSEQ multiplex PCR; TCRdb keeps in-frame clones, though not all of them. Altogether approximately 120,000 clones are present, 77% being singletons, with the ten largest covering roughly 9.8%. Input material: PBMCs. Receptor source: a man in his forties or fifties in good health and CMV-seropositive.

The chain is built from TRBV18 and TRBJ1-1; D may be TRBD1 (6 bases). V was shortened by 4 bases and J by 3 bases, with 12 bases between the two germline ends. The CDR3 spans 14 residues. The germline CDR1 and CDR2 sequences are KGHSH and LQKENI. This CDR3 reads CASSHRDPDTEAFF. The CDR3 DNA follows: TGTGCCAGCTCACACAGGGATCCCGACACTGAAGCTTTCTTT.

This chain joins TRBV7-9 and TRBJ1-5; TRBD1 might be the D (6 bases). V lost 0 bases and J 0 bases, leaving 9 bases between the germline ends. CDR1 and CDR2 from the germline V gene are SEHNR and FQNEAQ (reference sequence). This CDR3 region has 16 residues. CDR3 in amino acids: CASSLASRGSNQPQHF. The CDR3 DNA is TGTGCCAGCAGCTTAGCCAGCAGGGGTAGCAATCAGCCCCAGCATTTT.

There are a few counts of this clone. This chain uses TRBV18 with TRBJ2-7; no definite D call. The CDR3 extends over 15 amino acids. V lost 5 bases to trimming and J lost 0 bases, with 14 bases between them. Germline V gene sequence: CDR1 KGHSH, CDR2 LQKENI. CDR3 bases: TGTGCCAGCTCAGAACAAGAAATAGCCTCCTACGAGCAGTACTTC. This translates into CASSEQEIASYEQYF. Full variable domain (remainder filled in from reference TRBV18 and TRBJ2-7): NAGVMQNPRHLVRRRGQEARLRCSPMKGHSHVYWYRQLPEEGLKFMVYLQKENIIDESGMPKERFSAEFPKEGPSILRIQQVVRGDSAAYFCASSEQEIASYEQYFGPGTRLTVT.

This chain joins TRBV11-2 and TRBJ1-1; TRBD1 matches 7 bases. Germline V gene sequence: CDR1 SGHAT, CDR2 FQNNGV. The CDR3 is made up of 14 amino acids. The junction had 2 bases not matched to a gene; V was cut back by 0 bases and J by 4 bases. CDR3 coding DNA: TGTGCCAGCAGCTTAGAACAGGGGAGCACTGAAGCTTTCTTT. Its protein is CASSLEQGSTEAFF. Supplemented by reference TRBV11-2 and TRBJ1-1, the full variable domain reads EAGVAQSPRYKIIEKRQSVAFWCNPISGHATLYWYQQILGQGPKLLIQFQNNGVVDDSQLPKDRFSAERLKGVDSTLKIQPAKLEDSAVYLCASSLEQGSTEAFFGQGTRLTVV.

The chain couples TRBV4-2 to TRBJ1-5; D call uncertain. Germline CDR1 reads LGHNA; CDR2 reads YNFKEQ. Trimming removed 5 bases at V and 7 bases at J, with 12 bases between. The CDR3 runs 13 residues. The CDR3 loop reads CASSDEEWQPQHF. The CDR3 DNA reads TGTGCCAGCAGCGACGAGGAATGGCAGCCCCAGCATTTT.

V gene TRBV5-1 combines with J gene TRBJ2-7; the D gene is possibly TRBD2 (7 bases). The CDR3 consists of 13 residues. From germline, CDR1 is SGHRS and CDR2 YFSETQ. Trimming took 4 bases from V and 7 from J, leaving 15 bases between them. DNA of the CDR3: TGCGCCAGCAGCCTCGGGGGGCGGCGAGAGCAGTACTTC. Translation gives CASSLGGRREQYF.

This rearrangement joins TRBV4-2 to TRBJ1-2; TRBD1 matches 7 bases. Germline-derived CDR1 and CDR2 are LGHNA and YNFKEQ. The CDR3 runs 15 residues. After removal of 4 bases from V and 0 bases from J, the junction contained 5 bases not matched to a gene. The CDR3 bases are TGTGCCAGCAGCCCCGGACAGGCCCCTAACTATGGCTACACCTTC. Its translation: CASSPGQAPNYGYTF.

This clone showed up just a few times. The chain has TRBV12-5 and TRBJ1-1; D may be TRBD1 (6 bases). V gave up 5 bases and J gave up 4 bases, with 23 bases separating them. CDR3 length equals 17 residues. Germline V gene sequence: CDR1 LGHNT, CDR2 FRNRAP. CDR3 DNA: TGTGCTAGTGGTCTCAGCCGATCAACAGGGAGCCTCACTGAAGCTTTCTTT. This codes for CASGLSRSTGSLTEAFF. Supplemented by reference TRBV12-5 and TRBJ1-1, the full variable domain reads DARVTQTPRHKVTEMGQEVTMRCQPILGHNTVFWYRQTMMQGLELLAYFRNRAPLDDSGMPKDRFSAEMPDATLATLKIQPSEPRDSAVYFCASGLSRSTGSLTEAFFGQGTRLTVV.

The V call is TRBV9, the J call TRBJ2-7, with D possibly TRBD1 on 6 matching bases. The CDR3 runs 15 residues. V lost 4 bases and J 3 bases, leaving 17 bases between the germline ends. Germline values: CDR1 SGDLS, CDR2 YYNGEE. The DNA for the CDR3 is TGTGCCAGCAGCAAGACAGGATCTTCCTTCTACGAGCAGTACTTC. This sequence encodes CASSKTGSSFYEQYF.